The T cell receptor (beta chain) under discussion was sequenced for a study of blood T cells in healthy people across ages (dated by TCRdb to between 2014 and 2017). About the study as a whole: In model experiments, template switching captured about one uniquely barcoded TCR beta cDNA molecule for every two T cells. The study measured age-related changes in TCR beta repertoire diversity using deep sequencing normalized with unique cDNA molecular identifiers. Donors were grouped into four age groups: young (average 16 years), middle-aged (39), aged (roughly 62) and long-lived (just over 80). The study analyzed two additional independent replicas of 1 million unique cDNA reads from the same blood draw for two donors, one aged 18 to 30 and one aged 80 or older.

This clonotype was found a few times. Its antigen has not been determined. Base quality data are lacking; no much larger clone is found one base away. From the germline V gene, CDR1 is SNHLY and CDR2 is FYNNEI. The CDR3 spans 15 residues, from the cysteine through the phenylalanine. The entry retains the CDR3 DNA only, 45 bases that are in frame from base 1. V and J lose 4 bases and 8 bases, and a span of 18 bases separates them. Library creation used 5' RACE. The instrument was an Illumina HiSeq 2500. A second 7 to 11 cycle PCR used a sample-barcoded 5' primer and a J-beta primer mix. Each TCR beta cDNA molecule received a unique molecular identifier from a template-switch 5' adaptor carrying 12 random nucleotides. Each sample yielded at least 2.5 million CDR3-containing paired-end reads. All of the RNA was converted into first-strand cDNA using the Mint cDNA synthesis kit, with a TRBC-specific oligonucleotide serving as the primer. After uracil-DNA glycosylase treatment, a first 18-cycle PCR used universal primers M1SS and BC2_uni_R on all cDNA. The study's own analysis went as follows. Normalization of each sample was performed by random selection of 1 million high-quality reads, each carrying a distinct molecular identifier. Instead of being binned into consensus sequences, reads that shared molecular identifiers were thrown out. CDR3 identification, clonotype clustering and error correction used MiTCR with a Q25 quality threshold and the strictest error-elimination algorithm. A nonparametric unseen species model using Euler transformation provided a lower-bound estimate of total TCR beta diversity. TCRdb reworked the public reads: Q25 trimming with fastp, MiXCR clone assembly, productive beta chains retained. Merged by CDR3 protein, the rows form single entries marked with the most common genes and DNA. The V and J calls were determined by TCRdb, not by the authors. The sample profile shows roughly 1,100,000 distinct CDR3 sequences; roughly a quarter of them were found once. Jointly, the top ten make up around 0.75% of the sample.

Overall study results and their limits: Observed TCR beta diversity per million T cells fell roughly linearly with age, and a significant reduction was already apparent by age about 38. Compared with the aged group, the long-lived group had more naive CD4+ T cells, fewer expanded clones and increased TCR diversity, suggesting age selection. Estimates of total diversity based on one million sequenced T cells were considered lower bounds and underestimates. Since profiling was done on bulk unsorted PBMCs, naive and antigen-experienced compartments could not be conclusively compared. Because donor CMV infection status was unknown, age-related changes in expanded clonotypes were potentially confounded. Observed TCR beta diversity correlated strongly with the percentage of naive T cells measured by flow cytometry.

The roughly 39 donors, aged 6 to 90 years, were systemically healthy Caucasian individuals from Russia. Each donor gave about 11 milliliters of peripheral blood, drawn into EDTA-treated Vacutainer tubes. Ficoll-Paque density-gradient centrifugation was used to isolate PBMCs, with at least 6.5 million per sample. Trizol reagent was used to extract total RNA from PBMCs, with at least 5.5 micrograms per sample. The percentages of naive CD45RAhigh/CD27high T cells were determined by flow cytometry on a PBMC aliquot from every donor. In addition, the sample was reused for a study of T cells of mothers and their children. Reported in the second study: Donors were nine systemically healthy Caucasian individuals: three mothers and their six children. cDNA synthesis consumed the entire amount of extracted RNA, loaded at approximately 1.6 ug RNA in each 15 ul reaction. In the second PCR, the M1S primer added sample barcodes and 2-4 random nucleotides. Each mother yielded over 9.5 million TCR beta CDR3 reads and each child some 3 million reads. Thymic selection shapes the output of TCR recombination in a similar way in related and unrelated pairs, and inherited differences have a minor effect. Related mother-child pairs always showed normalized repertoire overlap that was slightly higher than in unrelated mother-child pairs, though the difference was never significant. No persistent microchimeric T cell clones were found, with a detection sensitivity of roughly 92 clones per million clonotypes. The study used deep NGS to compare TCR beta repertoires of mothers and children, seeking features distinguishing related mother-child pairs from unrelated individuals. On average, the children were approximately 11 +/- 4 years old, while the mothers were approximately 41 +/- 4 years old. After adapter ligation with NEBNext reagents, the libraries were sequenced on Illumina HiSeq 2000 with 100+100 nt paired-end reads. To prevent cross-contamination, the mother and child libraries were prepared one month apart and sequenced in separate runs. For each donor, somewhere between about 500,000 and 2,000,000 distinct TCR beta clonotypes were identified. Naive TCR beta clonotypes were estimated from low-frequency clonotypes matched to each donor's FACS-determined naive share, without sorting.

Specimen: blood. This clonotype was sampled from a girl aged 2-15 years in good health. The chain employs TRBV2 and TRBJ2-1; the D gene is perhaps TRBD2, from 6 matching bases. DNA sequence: TGTGCCAGCAGTGTAGGACTATCCCCGGGTTATGAGCAGTTCTTC. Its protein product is CASSVGLSPGYEQFF. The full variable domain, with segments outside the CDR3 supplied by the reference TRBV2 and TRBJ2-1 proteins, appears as EPEVTQTPSHQVTQMGQEVILRCVPISNHLYFYWYRQILGQKVEFLVSFYNNEISEKSEIFDDQFSVERPDGSNFTLKIRSTKLEDSAMYFCASSVGLSPGYEQFFGPGTRLTVL.